This T cell receptor beta chain was documented in a study of T cells in Graves' hyperthyroidism and ophthalmopathy. At the level of the study: Peripheral blood was collected at initial diagnosis, before any treatment.

With respect to this clonotype: A read error may account for a junction end that differs from germline.

About 10 ml of fresh peripheral blood supplied the PBMCs. This CDR3 region has 13 residues. Per germline, CDR1 SGHTA and CDR2 FQGNSA. Authors of the study amplified TCR beta CDR3 regions from RNA transcripts. During a first-round RT-PCR of the TCR CDR3, the HTBI primer set was used. TCRdb reprocessed the multiplex PCR reads via MiXCR and lists one record per CDR3 protein. The sample holds fewer than 250,000 distinct CDR3 sequences, 17% seen once. The sequenced material came from blood. The receptor was isolated from a man aged 50 to 59 with Graves' hyperthyroidism. The rearrangement joins TRBV7-2 to TRBJ1-2; D is ambiguous. The chain's CDR3 is CASGLGINYGYTF. CDR3 coding DNA: TGTGCCAGCGGCTTAGGGATAAACTATGGCTACACCTTC.